The following is a TCR beta chain sequence with its context. What it recognizes is unknown. The data belong to a study of T cells after yellow fever vaccination. Study details: SMART-Seq v4 Ultra Low Input prepared libraries from low-cell fractions. The study's findings and limits: Abundant clonotypes from the bulk population could have been carried over as contaminants into FACS-sorted repertoires.

The V gene's germline CDR1 is SGHAT and CDR2 FQDESV (reference sequence). The V end lost 2 bases, the J end lost 9 bases, and 14 bases lay between the germline ends. CDR3 length equals 14 residues. Generation of TCR cDNA used 5'RACE template switching (which added a universal primer site and UMIs). TCRdb itself ran the 5' RACE reads through MiXCR, one entry per CDR3 protein. The sample has some 560,000 distinct CDR3 sequences, over 15% seen once. Sequenced here: PBMCs, sampled 15 days after the yellow fever booster vaccination. V and J are TRBV11-1 and TRBJ2-1; D possibly matches TRBD1 or TRBD2 (5 bases each). This clonotype was sampled from a man aged 30-40 years who received the YFV17D yellow fever vaccine. CDR3 nucleotide sequence: TGTGCCAGCAGCTTACGGGACCAGCTCGGTGAGCAGTTCTTC. This gives the protein CASSLRDQLGEQFF. The full variable domain, in which reference TRBV11-1 and TRBJ2-1 provide the parts outside the CDR3, is EAEVAQSPRYKITEKSQAVAFWCDPISGHATLYWYRQILGQGPELLVQFQDESVVDDSQLPKDRFSAERLKGVDSTLKIQPAELGDSAMYLCASSLRDQLGEQFFGPGTRLTVL.